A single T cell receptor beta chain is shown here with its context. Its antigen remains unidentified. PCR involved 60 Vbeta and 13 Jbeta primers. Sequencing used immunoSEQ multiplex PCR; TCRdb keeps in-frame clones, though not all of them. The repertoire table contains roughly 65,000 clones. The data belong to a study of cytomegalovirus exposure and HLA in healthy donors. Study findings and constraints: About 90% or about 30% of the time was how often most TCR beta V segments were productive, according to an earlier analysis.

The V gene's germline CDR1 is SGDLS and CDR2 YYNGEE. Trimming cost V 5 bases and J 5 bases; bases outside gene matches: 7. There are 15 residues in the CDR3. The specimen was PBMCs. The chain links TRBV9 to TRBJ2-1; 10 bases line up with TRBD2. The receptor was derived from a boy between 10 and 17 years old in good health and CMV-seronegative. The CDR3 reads CASSAGTSVDNEQFF. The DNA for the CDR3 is TGTGCCAGCAGTGCCGGGACTAGCGTTGACAATGAGCAGTTCTTC.